Each of the 14 T cell receptor beta chains below was sequenced from the same sample in a study of siplizumab effects on memory and regulatory T cells. Produced via immunoSEQ multiplex PCR; TCRdb's table is partial and in-frame only. Of under 95,000 clones in the sample, nearly 95% were seen once. The sample was non-Treg CD4+ T cells sorted from blood. Receptors were obtained from a human donor in good health.

CDR3 DNA sequence: TGCGCCAGCAGCTTGGAGGCCCGAGGTACCGAGCAGTACTTC. This encodes CASSLEARGTEQYF. The chain has TRBV5-1 and TRBJ2-7; D ambiguous. CDR1 is SGHRS, CDR2 YFSETQ, per germline. The CDR3 extends over 14 amino acids. Trimming removed 0 bases at V and 6 bases at J, with 13 bases between.

The chain carries TRBV9 and TRBJ2-3; 13 positions match TRBD2. The CDR3 spans 18 residues. Germline values: CDR1 SGDLS, CDR2 YYNGEE. V shed 0 bases, J shed 0 bases, and the junction held 4 bases outside the gene matches. The CDR3 here is CASSVDWGLAGSTDTQYF. CDR3 nucleotide sequence: TGTGCCAGCAGCGTAGATTGGGGACTAGCGGGGAGCACAGATACGCAGTATTTT.

The rearrangement joins TRBV18 to TRBJ1-1, with D tentatively TRBD1 (5 bases). CDR1 is KGHSH, CDR2 LQKENI, per germline. V lost 3 bases and J 0 bases, leaving 8 bases between the germline ends. The CDR3 runs 14 residues. The CDR3 nucleotides are TGTGCCAGCTCACCTGGGACGGTGAACACTGAAGCTTTCTTT. Translated, it gives CASSPGTVNTEAFF.

The chain recombines TRBV29-1 with TRBJ2-3; D call uncertain. The V gene's germline CDR1 is SQVTM and CDR2 ANQGSEA. This CDR3 is 11 amino acids long. V was pared by 7 bases and J by 5 bases, with 10 bases between. As DNA, the CDR3 is TGCAGCGGCCCAATAGGAGATACGCAGTATTTT. It codes for CSGPIGDTQYF.

V usage is TRBV7-9 and J usage is TRBJ1-2, with D hard to call. Trimming stripped 3 bases from V and 7 bases from J, with 15 bases between. The CDR3 runs to 14 residues. In germline, CDR1 is SEHNR, CDR2 FQNEAQ (reference sequence). Here the CDR3 reads CASSFPVFVTGYTF. CDR3 DNA sequence: TGTGCCAGCAGCTTCCCCGTTTTTGTGACTGGCTACACCTTC.

The chain carries TRBV4-1 and TRBJ1-2; D gene unclear. This CDR3 comprises 12 residues. Germline V gene data show CDR1 as MGHRA and CDR2 as YSYEKL. The germline V and J ends were trimmed by 0 bases and 8 bases, with 7 bases remaining between them. The CDR3 loop is CASSQDYLGYTF. DNA for the CDR3: TGCGCCAGCAGCCAAGATTATTTGGGCTACACCTTC.

The chain couples TRBV4-1 to TRBJ2-7; no clear D. The CDR3 totals 13 residues. V lost 0 bases and J 4 bases, leaving 7 bases between the germline ends. The germline V gene has CDR1 MGHRA and CDR2 YSYEKL. CDR3 sequence (DNA): TGCGCCAGCAGCCAAGATTATGAGTACGAGCAGTACTTC. The encoded protein is CASSQDYEYEQYF.

V is TRBV10-3 and J is TRBJ2-7, with D possibly being TRBD1 or TRBD2 (5 bases each). From germline, CDR1 is ENHRY and CDR2 SYGVKD. V was shortened by 9 bases and J by 3 bases, with 15 bases between the two germline ends. The CDR3 runs to 13 residues. The CDR3 is CAMASGTLYEQYF. The DNA for the CDR3 is TGTGCCATGGCCTCCGGGACCCTCTACGAGCAGTACTTC.

The chain joins TRBV12-5 to TRBJ2-1, with TRBD2 identical over 14 bases. There are 16 residues in the CDR3. Germline trimming cut 0 bases from V and 8 bases from J; bases unmatched to any gene: 3. Germline values: CDR1 LGHNT, CDR2 FRNRAP. In DNA form, the CDR3 reads TGTGCTAGTGGTTTGGTGAGGACTAGCGGGGGGTATGAGCAGTTCTTC. Translated: CASGLVRTSGGYEQFF.

This chain joins TRBV29-1 and TRBJ2-3; a weak D match, TRBD1 (6 bases). The germline V gene encodes CDR1 SQVTM and CDR2 ANQGSEA. The CDR3 extends over 13 amino acids. The V gene lost 8 bases and the J gene lost 2 bases, with 14 bases spanning the gap. As DNA, the CDR3 is TGCAGCTATTCACAGGGTCCCACAGATACGCAGTATTTT. Residues: CSYSQGPTDTQYF.

The chain recombines TRBV15 with TRBJ1-2; D possibly corresponds to TRBD1 (6 bases). Germline V lookup: CDR1 LNHNV, CDR2 YYDKDF (reference sequence). The CDR3 runs 14 residues. V gave up 0 bases and J gave up 4 bases, with 9 bases separating them. The DNA for the CDR3 is TGTGCCACCAGCAGAGATTTGGACAGCTATGGCTACACCTTC. It translates to CATSRDLDSYGYTF. Full variable domain (remainder filled in from reference TRBV15 and TRBJ1-2): DAMVIQNPRYQVTQFGKPVTLSCSQTLNHNVMYWYQQKSSQAPKLLFHYYDKDFNNEADTPDNFQSRRPNTSFCFLDIRSPGLGDTAMYLCATSRDLDSYGYTFGSGTRLTVV.

J is TRBJ1-5 and V is TRBV19; D uncertain. Per germline, CDR1 LNHDA and CDR2 SQIVND (reference sequence). The CDR3 runs to 13 residues. The V and J ends lost 3 bases and 7 bases respectively, with 10 bases between them. The CDR3 reads CASSIGYRQPQHF. The DNA of the CDR3 is TGTGCCAGTAGTATTGGGTACCGACAGCCCCAGCATTTT.

This chain uses TRBV5-6 with TRBJ1-2, with 11 bases lining up with TRBD1. Trimming at V came to 4 bases and at J to 8 bases, leaving 10 bases not matched to a gene. Germline CDR1 is SGHDT and CDR2 is YYEEEE. The CDR3 loop spans 15 amino acids. CDR3 region: CASSPGGQGAVGYTF. The CDR3 bases are TGTGCCAGCAGCCCCGGTGGACAGGGGGCGGTGGGCTACACCTTC.

The chain employs TRBV5-1 and TRBJ1-4; no reliable D call. Trimming removed 1 base from V and 0 bases from J, with 10 bases in between. Germline V gene lookup returns CDR1 SGHRS and CDR2 YFSETQ. The CDR3 covers 16 residues. CDR3: CASSLNGPATNEKLFF. DNA for the CDR3: TGCGCCAGCAGCTTGAACGGCCCAGCAACTAATGAAAAACTGTTTTTT.